What follows are 3 T cell receptor beta chains derived from one specimen sequenced in a study of T cell repertoires in cytomegalovirus infection. TCRdb reanalysed the reads using MiXCR and keeps one entry per CDR3 protein. The table includes about 320,000 distinct CDR3 sequences, more than 8% detected once. Sequenced: PBMCs. Source of these receptors: a human donor in good health (CMV status not recorded). Some clones in this sample may be carry-over from other donors' samples.

Here the CDR3 reads CASSDPRTLYEQYF. The CDR3 DNA sequence: TGTGCCAGCAGTGACCCTAGGACCCTCTACGAGCAGTACTTC. J is TRBJ2-7 and V is TRBV2, with no clear D. The CDR3 has 14 residues. Trimming removed 3 bases from V and 3 bases from J, with 12 bases in between. The germline V gene encodes CDR1 SNHLY and CDR2 FYNNEI.

This clonotype was seen many times. V and J are TRBV12-3 or TRBV12-4 and TRBJ2-1, with 8 bases fitting TRBD1. The CDR3 totals 15 residues. The trim removed 6 bases at V and 3 bases at J, leaving 7 bases unmatched. As DNA, the CDR3 is TGTGCCAGCAGGGCGACAGGGGCGAACTACAATGAGCAGTTCTTC. This translates into CASRATGANYNEQFF.

The chain employs TRBV5-1 and TRBJ2-1, with D possibly being TRBD2 (6 bases). The CDR3 is made up of 15 amino acids. The germline V gene encodes CDR1 SGHRS and CDR2 YFSETQ. V was clipped by 4 bases and J by 4 bases, with 15 bases between them. CDR3 in DNA: TGCGCCAGCAGCCCGTCGGGACTCGTATACAATGAGCAGTTCTTC. Its translation is CASSPSGLVYNEQFF. Drawing the rest from reference TRBV5-1 and TRBJ2-1, the complete variable domain is KAGVTQTPRYLIKTRGQQVTLSCSPISGHRSVSWYQQTPGQGLQFLFEYFSETQRNKGNFPGRFSGRQFSNSRSEMNVSTLELGDSALYLCASSPSGLVYNEQFFGPGTRLTVL.